This paragraph covers one T cell receptor (beta chain) sequence. This entry belongs to a study of blood T cell repertoires in COVID-19. In the study overall: There were acute and convalescent COVID-19 samples, and they came from the United States, Italy and Spain. PBMCs, B-cell-depleted T cells, or T cells provided the cDNA or gDNA that made up the material.

Per the germline V gene, CDR1 is SGHTA and CDR2 is FQGTGA. The length of the CDR3 is 18 residues. After removal of 0 bases from V and 0 bases from J, the junction contained 7 bases not matched to a gene. Original analysis: How many nucleated cells were present was estimated from reference gene primer amplification. Sequenced by immunoSEQ multiplex PCR; TCRdb stores in-frame clones only, minus some. That table gives V, J and clone size, and the DNA gave D and trimming. This table holds 150,000 to 250,000 clones, 82% found once. This receptor was taken from a human donor with acute or convalescent COVID-19. The donor label of this sample is uncertain. The chain has TRBV7-3 and TRBJ2-1, with 8 bases that match TRBD2. Sequenced sample: peripheral blood. CDR3 protein: CASSLTSGTPGSYNEQFF. The DNA of the CDR3 is TGTGCCAGCAGCTTAACTAGCGGGACGCCTGGCTCCTACAATGAGCAGTTCTTC.